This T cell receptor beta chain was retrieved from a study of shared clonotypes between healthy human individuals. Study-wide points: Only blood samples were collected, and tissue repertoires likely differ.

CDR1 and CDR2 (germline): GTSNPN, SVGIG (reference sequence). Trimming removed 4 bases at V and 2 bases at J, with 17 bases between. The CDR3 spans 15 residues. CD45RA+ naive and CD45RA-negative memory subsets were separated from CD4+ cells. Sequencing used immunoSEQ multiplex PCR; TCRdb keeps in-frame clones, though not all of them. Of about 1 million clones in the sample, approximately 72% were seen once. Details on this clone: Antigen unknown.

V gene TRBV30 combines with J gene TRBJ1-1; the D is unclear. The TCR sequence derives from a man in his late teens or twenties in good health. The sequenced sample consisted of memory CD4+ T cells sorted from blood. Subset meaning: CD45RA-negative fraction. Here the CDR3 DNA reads TGTGCCTGGACTTCCGTGCACGTGAGTAACACTGAAGCTTTCTTT. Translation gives CAWTSVHVSNTEAFF.